This T cell receptor beta chain is from a study of T cell responses to AZD1222 COVID-19 vaccine. Using immunoSEQ multiplex PCR, the repertoire was profiled, and TCRdb retains in-frame clones only, with some absent. Of 130,000 or so clones listed, 86% were seen once; the top ten hold about 3%. Regarding the study as a whole: Across the whole spike, CD4 TCRs peaked at regions 160-218 and 743-854. Nearly half of unique spike-specific TCRs reportedly avoided B.1.351 and B.1.1.7 mutated regions. Recipients of two AZD1222 doses showed rising Spike-specific TCR breadth and depth. It should be noted that donors were predominantly white British and more often female, and clonal diversity was possibly underestimated.

CDR3 length: 13 residues. CDR1 and CDR2 from the germline V gene are SGHAT and FQNNGV. Trimming pared 5 bases from V and 4 bases from J, leaving 12 bases between. Turning to this clone: What it binds is not known.

The clonotype was recovered from an adult who received the AZD1222 COVID-19 vaccine. The material was peripheral blood, obtained 28 days after the second AZD1222 dose. The V and J genes are TRBV11-2 and TRBJ2-7; D call uncertain. The CDR3 spells CASSLSRRYEQYF. In nucleotides, the CDR3 is TGTGCCAGCAGCCTTAGTCGTAGGTACGAGCAGTACTTC.